A selection of T cell receptor beta chains follows, all from one sample in a study of shared clonotypes between healthy human individuals. TCRdb's table, derived via immunoSEQ multiplex PCR, lists solely in-frame clones and lacks some. Among approximately 500,000 clones listed, about 79% were seen once. Sequences were obtained from PBMCs. The origin of the receptors is a woman in her 40s in good health. Some clones in this sample may be carry-over from other donors' samples. Each CDR3 is given with its conserved first and last residue. A D gene is named only where the DNA matches it firmly. Clone size is not always given. Where it is, it says once, few, many or a class for expanded clones.

TRBV18	TRBJ2-7	TRBD1	NA	TGTGCCAGCTCACCAACCGGGACAGGGAATAAGTACGAGCAGTACTTC	CASSPTGTGNKYEQYF
TRBV6-1	TRBJ2-1	NA	once	TGTGCCAGCAGCAGTAGCGGATCCTACAATGAGCAGTTCTTC	CASSSSGSYNEQFF
TRBV5-4	TRBJ2-7	TRBD2	NA	TGTGCCAGCAGCTTGAGTCTAGCGGGCCCCTACGAGCAGTACTTC	CASSLSLAGPYEQYF
TRBV27	TRBJ1-4	NA	NA	TGTGCCAGCAGGTGTGGTGGTTACGCTAATGAAAAACTGTTTTTT	CASRCGGYANEKLFF
TRBV5-1	TRBJ2-6	NA	NA	TGCGCCAGCAGCGACAGCTCTGGGGCCAACGTCCTGACTTTC	CASSDSSGANVLTF
TRBV11-2	TRBJ2-5	TRBD2	NA	TGTGCCAGCAGCCGGACTAGCGGGAGACAAGAGACCCAGTACTTC	CASSRTSGRQETQYF
TRBV7-7	TRBJ2-5	NA	NA	TGTGCCAGCAGCCGCATACGAGGGGAGGAGACCCAGTACTTC	CASSRIRGEETQYF
TRBV15	TRBJ2-1	NA	NA	TGTGCCACAGGGGTGGCGGGACGGCCAAATGAGCAGTTCTTC	CATGVAGRPNEQFF
TRBV4-3	TRBJ2-5	TRBD2	NA	TGCGCCAGCAGCCAAGATTGGCTAGCGGAAGAGACCCAGTACTTC	CASSQDWLAEETQYF
TRBV11-2	TRBJ2-2	NA	NA	TGTGCCAGCAGCCGAGGGTTCGTCGGGGAGCTGTTTTTT	CASSRGFVGELFF
TRBV28	TRBJ1-2	NA	NA	TGTGCCAGCAGATCCCGGGGACCGCCGATCTATGGCTACACCTTC	CASRSRGPPIYGYTF
TRBV6-4	TRBJ2-5	NA	NA	TGTGCCAGCAGTTCCCAACATAAGAACCAAGAGACCCAGTACTTC	CASSSQHKNQETQYF
TRBV18	TRBJ2-1	TRBD2	NA	TGTGCCAGCTCACCATCCGGGAGGAGCTCCTACAATGAGCAGTTCTTC	CASSPSGRSSYNEQFF
TRBV4-2	TRBJ2-2	TRBD2	many	TGTGCCAGCAGCCAACTAGCGGGAGTTGACACCGGGGAGCTGTTTTTT	CASSQLAGVDTGELFF
TRBV30	TRBJ1-3	NA	NA	TGTGCCTGTTCTGGGGACGCTGGAAACACCATATATTTT	CACSGDAGNTIYF
TRBV5-1	TRBJ2-7	NA	NA	TGCGCCAGCAGCTTGGCCTCCGGGACTTTCTACGAGCAGTACTTC	CASSLASGTFYEQYF
TRBV18	TRBJ2-1	NA	NA	TGTGCCAGCTCACCGAAACTAGTGGATGTTGAGCAGTTCTTC	CASSPKLVDVEQFF
TRBV28	TRBJ1-3	TRBD1	NA	TGTGCCAGCAGCCTCGACAGGGCTTCTGGAAACACCATATATTTT	CASSLDRASGNTIYF